The rows below give T cell receptor beta chains drawn from one sample of a study of cytotoxic CD8 clonotypes in ibrutinib-treated CLL. Sequenced by immunoSEQ multiplex PCR; TCRdb stores in-frame clones only, minus some. The table includes about 25,000 clones, approximately 85% detected once. The sample here was PBMCs, taken after 24 months of ibrutinib treatment. The receptor set was obtained from a human donor with chronic lymphocytic leukemia. Each CDR3 is given with its conserved first and last residue. A D gene is named only where the DNA matches it firmly. Clone size is shown for a subset of rows, as once, few, many or a class of expanded clone.

>once|15|.|TRBV5-6|TRBJ2-5
CASSYVFAGQETQYF
TGTGCCAGCAGCTACGTGTTTGCAGGGCAAGAGACCCAGTACTTC
>.|15|.|TRBV30|TRBJ1-5
CAWSPRGLRNQPQHF
TGTGCCTGGAGTCCCAGGGGACTCCGCAATCAGCCCCAGCATTTT
>.|13|.|TRBV5-6|TRBJ2-7
CASSLGQFYEQYF
TGTGCCAGCAGCTTAGGACAGTTCTACGAGCAGTACTTC
>.|15|.|TRBV19|TRBJ1-3
CASSIGIVNGNTIYF
TGTGCCAGTAGTATAGGAATCGTAAATGGAAACACCATATATTTT
>.|15|.|TRBV5-1|TRBJ1-5
CASSVWARSNQPQHF
TGCGCCAGCAGCGTTTGGGCCCGTAGCAATCAGCCCCAGCATTTT
>few|10|TRBD1|TRBV28|TRBJ1-4
CASGTEELFF
TGTGCCAGCGGGACAGAGGAACTGTTTTTT
>.|16|TRBD1|TRBV10-1|TRBJ1-2
CASSIVRDRVSYGYTF
TGCGCCAGCAGTATAGTCCGGGACAGGGTTTCCTATGGCTACACCTTC
>.|15|.|TRBV12-5|TRBJ1-3
CASGSGMSSGNTVYF
TGTGCTAGTGGTTCAGGAATGAGCTCTGGAAACACCGTATATTTT
>.|20|TRBD2|TRBV5-1|TRBJ2-1
CASSLAYMPVAGDIWDEQFF
TGCGCCAGCAGCTTGGCCTATATGCCGGTAGCGGGGGATATTTGGGATGAGCAGTTCTTC
>.|14|.|TRBV2|TRBJ2-3
CASSVGSSTDTQYF
TGTGCCAGCAGTGTGGGGTCGAGCACAGATACGCAGTATTTT
>.|19|TRBD2|TRBV4-2|TRBJ2-3
CASSQGTSGGSTLPDTQYF
TGTGCCAGCAGCCAAGGGACTAGCGGGGGGTCCACCCTCCCCGATACGCAGTATTTT
>.|15|.|TRBV30|TRBJ2-1
CATEADWGTYNEQFF
TGTGCCACCGAGGCGGACTGGGGTACCTACAATGAGCAGTTCTTC
>.|14|.|TRBV4-2|TRBJ2-7
CASSQAGGVDEQYF
TGTGCCAGCAGCCAAGCAGGGGGGGTCGACGAGCAGTACTTC
>.|12|.|TRBV11-2|TRBJ1-3
CASSNSGNTIYF
TGTGCCAGCAGCAACTCTGGAAACACCATATATTTT
>few|17|.|TRBV27|TRBJ2-3
CASSLERPDVRWVTQYF
TGTGCCAGCAGTTTAGAACGACCAGATGTCCGGTGGGTTACGCAGTATTTT
>.|19|TRBD1|TRBV5-6|TRBJ1-5
CASSSSIRGDLHSNQPQHF
TGTGCCAGCAGCTCATCGATCAGGGGGGATTTGCATAGCAATCAGCCCCAGCATTTT
>few|10|.|TRBV7-2|TRBJ2-1
CASSLRGQFF
TGTGCCAGCAGCTTAAGGGGGCAGTTCTTC
>.|11|.|TRBV19|TRBJ2-1
CASREGNEQFF
TGTGCCAGTAGAGAGGGTAATGAGCAGTTCTTC
>.|14|.|TRBV25-1|TRBJ1-4
CASSELGFNEKLFF
TGTGCCAGCAGTGAATTGGGTTTTAATGAAAAACTGTTTTTT
>.|17|TRBD2|TRBV5-6|TRBJ2-5
CASSLARRTSGQETQYF
TGTGCCAGCAGCTTGGCCAGGAGGACTAGCGGCCAAGAGACCCAGTACTTC
>.|15|.|TRBV5-4|TRBJ1-2
CASLVLDRPNYGYTF
TGTGCCAGCCTCGTTCTGGACAGACCTAACTATGGCTACACCTTC
>.|18|TRBD2|TRBV4-2|TRBJ2-1
CASSQDPGGGASHNEQFF
TGTGCCAGCAGCCAAGATCCAGGCGGGGGGGCCTCCCACAATGAGCAGTTCTTC
>few|15|TRBD1|TRBV9|TRBJ1-6
CASSYAGQGFSPLHF
TGTGCCAGCAGCTATGCCGGACAGGGGTTTTCTCCCCTCCACTTT
>few|14|TRBD2|TRBV7-9|TRBJ2-7
CASSPGLAGGRKYF
TGTGCCAGCAGCCCGGGACTAGCGGGCGGTAGGAAGTACTTC
>.|15|.|TRBV5-1|TRBJ2-1
CASSLAVSSYNEQFF
TGCGCCAGCAGCTTGGCTGTAAGCTCCTACAATGAGCAGTTCTTC
>.|15|.|TRBV9|TRBJ1-2
CASSIAGGSYYGYTF
TGTGCCAGCAGCATAGCGGGGGGATCTTACTATGGCTACACCTTC
>.|15|TRBD2|TRBV6-1|TRBJ2-1
CASRTSGGSTHEQFF
TGTGCCAGCAGGACTAGCGGGGGCTCCACTCATGAGCAGTTCTTC
>.|19|.|TRBV2|TRBJ2-7
CASSDRAGSNERFRYEQYF
TGTGCCAGCAGTGACAGGGCGGGTTCAAACGAGAGGTTCCGCTACGAGCAGTACTTC
>.|16|TRBD2|TRBV27|TRBJ2-2
CASARLAGGRTGELFF
TGTGCCAGCGCGCGGTTGGCGGGGGGTCGGACCGGGGAGCTGTTTTTT
>.|15|TRBD2|TRBV4-1|TRBJ2-7
CASSPYPSGGYEQYF
TGCGCCAGCAGCCCCTACCCTAGCGGGGGCTACGAGCAGTACTTC
>.|14|.|TRBV11-2|TRBJ2-3
CASSLVRLADTQYF
TGTGCCAGCAGCTTAGTGCGGCTAGCAGATACGCAGTATTTT
>.|14|TRBD1|TRBV5-6|TRBJ1-4
CASSHTTGGEKLFF
TGTGCCAGCAGCCATACGACAGGGGGCGAAAAACTGTTTTTT
>.|14|.|TRBV25-1|TRBJ2-7
CASSAGRVPFEQYF
TGTGCCAGCAGTGCGGGAAGAGTTCCGTTTGAGCAGTACTTC
>.|15|.|TRBV10-2|TRBJ1-2
CASSPRGPGGYGYTF
TGCGCCAGCAGCCCCCGTGGGCCCGGGGGTTATGGCTACACCTTC
>few|15|TRBD1|TRBV5-5|TRBJ2-7
CASSLGQGAYYEQYF
TGTGCCAGCAGCCTAGGACAGGGGGCTTACTACGAGCAGTACTTC
>once|15|.|TRBV6-7|TRBJ1-2
CASSSMTACNYGYTF
TGTGCCAGCAGTTCAATGACAGCCTGTAACTATGGCTACACCTTC
>.|15|.|TRBV9|TRBJ1-1
CASSLGPREVTEAFF
TGTGCCAGCAGCCTCGGGCCCAGGGAGGTCACTGAAGCTTTCTTT
>.|14|.|TRBV11-2|TRBJ2-7
CASSSRDNRYEQYF
TGTGCCAGCAGCTCCCGGGACAACCGCTACGAGCAGTACTTC
>.|13|.|TRBV7-9|TRBJ1-2
CASSHTANYGYTF
TGTGCCAGCAGCCACACAGCTAACTATGGCTACACCTTC
>few|16|TRBD1|TRBV15|TRBJ2-5
CATSRATGQGGETQYF
TGTGCCACCAGCAGAGCCACCGGACAGGGAGGAGAGACCCAGTACTTC
>once|13|.|TRBV18|TRBJ2-3
CASSPRESDTQYF
TGTGCCAGCTCACCCCGGGAGTCAGATACGCAGTATTTT
>.|15|TRBD1|TRBV5-1|TRBJ1-1
CASSMIQGGNTEAFF
TGCGCCAGCAGCATGATCCAGGGGGGGAACACTGAAGCTTTCTTT
>.|15|.|TRBV5-1|TRBJ2-2
CASSLSTRNTGELFF
TGTGCCAGCAGCTTGTCAACGAGGAACACCGGGGAGCTGTTTTTT
>.|13|.|TRBV6-5|TRBJ2-2
CASSYGQTGELFF
TGTGCCAGCAGTTACGGGCAAACCGGGGAGCTGTTTTTT
>.|14|TRBD1|TRBV10-3|TRBJ1-4
CAISPGTGGEKLFF
TGTGCCATCAGTCCAGGGACAGGGGGCGAAAAACTGTTTTTT
>.|15|.|TRBV7-2|TRBJ2-1
CASSLQSGRLGEQFF
TGTGCCAGCAGCTTACAGTCTGGGAGGCTCGGTGAGCAGTTCTTC
>.|15|TRBD2|TRBV6-6|TRBJ2-3
CASSLLAGGKDTQYF
TGTGCCAGCAGCTTATTAGCGGGGGGGAAAGATACGCAGTATTTT
>.|16|TRBD1|TRBV18|TRBJ1-2
CASSPSRDRDNYGYTF
TGTGCCAGCTCACCGTCCCGGGACAGGGATAACTATGGCTACACCTTC
>.|14|TRBD1|TRBV30|TRBJ2-7
CAWSGQGVPIGQYF
TGTGCCTGGAGTGGTCAGGGGGTGCCCATTGGGCAGTACTTC
>.|16|TRBD2|TRBV29-1|TRBJ2-1
CSVDGLAGGPDNEQFF
TGCAGCGTTGATGGACTAGCGGGGGGGCCAGACAATGAGCAGTTCTTC